The 4 T cell receptor beta chains presented below share a single source sample, sequenced in a study of beta chain features in type 1 diabetes. Overall study results and limits: For Type 1 diabetes patients, all four CD4+ subsets carried TCRB CDR3s that were moderately but significantly shorter.

Which antigens these TCRs recognize remains unknown. Reverse transcription of all isolated RNA meant that expressed TCRB transcripts were sequenced. Method: immunoSEQ multiplex PCR; TCRdb's copy keeps in-frame clones and lacks some. There are 300,000 to 350,000 clones in the sample; around 9.3% occur only once, and over 0.95% lies in the top ten. The sample taken for sequencing was central memory CD4+ T cells from blood. The receptor source for this set is a man in his thirties or forties with type 1 diabetes.

Concerning this clone: Other DNA sequences in this sample translate to the same CDR3. V usage is TRBV19 and J usage is TRBJ1-5; D unclear. This CDR3 has 13 residues. The V gene's germline CDR1 is LNHDA and CDR2 SQIVND (reference sequence). Trimming pared 3 bases from V and 6 bases from J, leaving 9 bases between. This chain's CDR3 is CASSMQVGQPQHF. The CDR3 bases are TGTGCCAGTAGTATGCAGGTGGGTCAGCCCCAGCATTTT. Together with reference TRBV19 and TRBJ1-5, the CDR3 gives the full variable domain: DGGITQSPKYLFRKEGQNVTLSCEQNLNHDAMYWYRQDPGQGLRLIYYSQIVNDFQKGDIAEGYSVSREKKESFPLTVTSAQKNPTAFYLCASSMQVGQPQHFGDGTRLSIL.

J is TRBJ2-7 and V is TRBV9; 7 nucleotides line up with TRBD2. Germline CDR1 SGDLS, CDR2 YYNGEE. This CDR3 region has 15 residues. The J segment lost 0 bases and the V segment lost 2 bases, leaving 5 bases of the junction unmatched. The CDR3 loop is CASSVGLVPSYEQYF. The CDR3 DNA reads as TGTGCCAGCAGCGTCGGACTAGTGCCCTCCTACGAGCAGTACTTC.

This clone has a handful of counts. The chain has TRBV5-1 and TRBJ2-1; TRBD1 matches 10 bases. Germline loops: CDR1 SGHRS, CDR2 YFSETQ. Trimming at V came to 4 bases and at J to 7 bases, leaving 2 bases not matched to a gene. CDR3 length: 13 amino acids. In nucleotides, the CDR3 is TGCGCCAGCAGCCAGGGACAGGGGAATGAGCAGTTCTTC. It translates to CASSQGQGNEQFF.

The chain joins TRBV10-3 to TRBJ2-7; D gene uncertain. Germline values: CDR1 ENHRY, CDR2 SYGVKD. CDR3 size: 12 residues. V lost 5 bases, J lost 6 bases, and 11 bases lay in between. CDR3 loop: CAISKIKGEQYF. DNA of the CDR3: TGTGCCATCAGTAAGATAAAGGGCGAGCAGTACTTC.